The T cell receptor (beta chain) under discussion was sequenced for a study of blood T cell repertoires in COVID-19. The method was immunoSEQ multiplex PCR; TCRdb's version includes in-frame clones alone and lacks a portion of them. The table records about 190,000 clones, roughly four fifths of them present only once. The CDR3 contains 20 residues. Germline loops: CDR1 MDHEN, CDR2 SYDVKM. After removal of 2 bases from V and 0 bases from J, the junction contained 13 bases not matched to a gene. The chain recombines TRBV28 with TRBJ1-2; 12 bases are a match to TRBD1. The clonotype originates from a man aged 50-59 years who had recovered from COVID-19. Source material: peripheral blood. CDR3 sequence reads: CASSLPPGQGAILANYGYTF. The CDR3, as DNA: TGTGCCAGCAGTTTACCTCCGGGACAGGGGGCGATCCTAGCTAACTATGGCTACACCTTC.